These T cell receptor beta chains were read from a single sample in a study of blood T cell repertoires in COVID-19. Only in-frame clones appear in the TCRdb table, and some are missing; sequencing was by immunoSEQ multiplex PCR. The repertoire holds some 200,000 clones, roughly 82% seen once, with about an eighth in the top ten. Input material: PBMCs or T cells enriched from blood (not recorded which). The receptors shown here come from a man between 35 and 55 years old who had recovered from COVID-19. Each CDR3 is given with its conserved first and last residue. Each record gives: J gene, V gene, CDR3 protein.

TRBJ1-2,TRBV19,CASSNLGQGIPYGYTF
TRBJ2-3,TRBV9,CASSSSGRASDTQYF
TRBJ1-5,TRBV4-1,CASSQVGPGGGSNQPQHF
TRBJ1-1,TRBV29-1,CSVTSLRGQTEAFF
TRBJ1-2,TRBV5-6,CASSYRTGMAGYTF
TRBJ2-3,TRBV7-9,CASSFGGTDTQYF
TRBJ2-5,TRBV7-9,CASSSRPDGTETQYF
TRBJ2-2,TRBV19,CASRGSGELFF
TRBJ2-5,TRBV7-2,CASSGAGLETQYF
TRBJ1-6,TRBV5-8,CASSPEKGAGNSPLHF
TRBJ2-7,TRBV19,CASSPGLAGGAYEQYF
TRBJ2-1,TRBV4-3,CASSQRLAGVWREQFF
TRBJ2-1,TRBV19,CASSVTSNRNEQFF
TRBJ1-5,TRBV5-1,CASSLAPRVNQPQHF
TRBJ2-3,TRBV7-3,CASSQLGLSTDTQYF
TRBJ1-6,TRBV7-2,CASSQRRQVSPLHF
TRBJ1-1,TRBV10-3,CAISGGRTAQNTEAFF
TRBJ1-2,TRBV2,CASSVGTGVGVLGYTF
TRBJ1-6,TRBV7-2,CASSLSRGSYNSPLHF
TRBJ1-2,TRBV29-1,CSVEGDGGNNYGYTF
TRBJ2-5,TRBV7-3,CASSFQAGEAETQYF
TRBJ1-6,TRBV6-5,CASSYLDRAISPLHF
TRBJ2-4,TRBV6-5,CATLGQWPSKNIQYF